The entry below gives a single T cell receptor (beta chain) sequence along with its context. It has no known antigen specificity. Base qualities are not recorded, but no much larger clone differs from it by a single base. Per the publication, the time point label means: peak reinfection, 3 to 8 weeks after reinfection detection. TCR sequencing was performed on the sorted cells directly ex vivo, without any in vitro expansion beforehand. The donors, who were people who inject drugs, were enrolled in the Montreal Acute Hepatitis C Cohort Study (HEPCO) in Canada. As controls, total naive CD8 T cells were sorted as viable CD3+ CD8+ CD45RO- cells from two donors at all three reinfection time points. Before sorting, cryopreserved peripheral blood mononuclear cells were thawed and used as the source for purifying CD8 T cells. CD8 T cells were enriched by negative selection with the MACS CD8+ T cell Isolation Kit. Cells were sorted on a BD FACSAria II sorter using FACSDiva software, and FlowJo was used for data analysis.

Library method: the immunoSEQ multiplex PCR assay. Genomic DNA was extracted from sorted cells, and the TCR beta V, D and J regions were sequenced by Adaptive Biotechnologies' automated high-throughput method. A two-step, bias-controlled multiplex PCR was used to amplify the CDR3 regions. An Illumina instrument was used to sequence the amplified TCR beta libraries. Under the source paper's analysis protocol: Demultiplexed reads were processed to reduce amplification and sequencing bias, and CDR3 sequences were assigned to gene families using the IMGT database. ImmunoSEQ software version 2.0 was used to analyze the repertoire data. Out-of-frame sequences and sequences containing stop codons in the CDR3 were removed from the clonotype lists. Clonotypes with a frequency below 0.01% were excluded because such low-frequency clonotypes corresponded to less than one cell. Richness was calculated by dividing observed richness by input cell number, and evenness was calculated by dividing Shannon entropy by log observed richness. Simpson diversity and Morisita-Horn overlap indices were used to quantify repertoire diversity and similarity between time points. Clonotypes were grouped as dominant (>1%), sub-dominant (0.5-0.99%), low abundance (0.1-0.49%) or lowest abundance (<0.1%). The germline index was obtained by subtracting total nucleotide additions from total CDR3 length and then dividing the result by total CDR3 length. Not all clones reach the TCRdb copy of this immuneACCESS table, which keeps in-frame sequences only. Checked studies attribute under half of the gap to unresolved V genes and leave the rest unexplained. D and trimming come from the DNA, and the V and J calls and clone size come from that table. For this sample the table gives 35,000 to 50,000 clones, of which 70% to 90% were detected only once. The ten largest clones capture around 1.2% of the sample.

The sample originates from a study of memory CD8 T cells in hepatitis C reinfection (dated by TCRdb to the late 2010s). For context, the study as a whole: Among the donors, three cleared two back-to-back HCV infections on their own, whereas two got rid of a primary infection but ended up chronically infected after reinfection. An HCV reinfection was defined as a positive HCV RNA test that came after two negative tests taken at least 60 days apart. Peak reinfection samples were taken from 3 to 8 weeks after reinfection was detected. The TCR beta repertoire of virus-specific CD8 T cells was tracked longitudinally in 4 or 5 donors across an HCV reinfection episode. About five reinfection cases with stored pre-reinfection samples were identified between the late 2000s and the early 2010s. Participants who had resolved a prior HCV infection were followed every 3 months in the reinfection study. Previously published longitudinal data on tetramer+ CD8 T cell frequency were used to select the peak reinfection time point. Findings and caveats that apply to the study as a whole: With only 4 to 6 donors, the study could not reach definitive conclusions about public clonotypes linked to secondary clearance.

Trimming takes 1 base off V and 7 bases off J; junction bases not matched to a gene: 7. The CDR3 holds 14 amino acids from the cysteine to the phenylalanine. The retained sequence is limited to the CDR3, 42 bases, with the frame set at the first base. CDR1 and CDR2 are drawn from the germline V gene: SGDLS, YYNGEE. The V and J segments used are TRBV9 and TRBJ2-7, and 8 bases in between align with TRBD2. This TCR was sampled from a man aged 18 to 29 with hepatitis C virus infection. The sample taken for sequencing was naive CD8+ T cells sorted from blood. Taken with the paper, the label for cell subset or site translates to: total naive CD8+CD45RO- T cells. The DNA is TGTGCCAGCAGCGTATTGGACGGCGGGGGGGAGCAGTACTTC. Protein translation: CASSVLDGGGEQYF.